Listed below are T cell receptor beta chains from one sample, sequenced in a study of tumor and adjacent non-tumor tissue in lung cancer. Each CDR3 protein gets one entry after TCRdb re-called the multiplex PCR reads with MiXCR. The profile shows under 150,000 distinct CDR3 sequences, around two thirds of them singletons. The material sequenced was lung tumor tissue. The receptors were gathered from a man aged 55 to 70 with small cell lung cancer. Each CDR3 is given with its conserved first and last residue. Fields, in order: CDR3 protein, CDR3 DNA, D gene, J gene, V gene, clone size, CDR3 length. The D gene is left open where the match is weak. A row's size may be missing; if present it is once, few, many or a size class.

cdr3_aa: CARSPTRTDGYTF
cdr3_nt: TGTGCCAGAAGTCCTACCCGGACAGATGGCTACACCTTC
d_call: .
j_call: TRBJ1-2
v_call: TRBV11-1
clone_size: .
cdr3_length: 13

cdr3_aa: CSGVSPTNEQFF
cdr3_nt: TGCAGTGGCGTTAGTCCGACGAATGAGCAGTTCTTC
d_call: .
j_call: TRBJ2-1
v_call: TRBV20-1
clone_size: many
cdr3_length: 12

cdr3_aa: CASSSGQISGANVLTF
cdr3_nt: TGTGCCAGCAGTTCGGGACAGATCTCTGGGGCCAACGTCCTGACTTTC
d_call: TRBD1
j_call: TRBJ2-6
v_call: TRBV6-5
clone_size: many
cdr3_length: 16

cdr3_aa: CASSFEGARSKNIQYF
cdr3_nt: TGTGCCAGCAGCTTCGAGGGGGCAAGAAGCAAAAACATTCAATACTTC
d_call: TRBD1
j_call: TRBJ2-4
v_call: TRBV11-3
clone_size: .
cdr3_length: 16

cdr3_aa: CASTEAAIYEQYF
cdr3_nt: TGTGCGTCGACAGAGGCCGCCATCTACGAGCAGTACTTC
d_call: .
j_call: TRBJ2-7
v_call: TRBV12-2
clone_size: .
cdr3_length: 13

cdr3_aa: CSARELATDYDEQFF
cdr3_nt: TGCAGTGCTAGAGAACTAGCTACAGACTACGATGAGCAGTTCTTC
d_call: .
j_call: TRBJ2-1
v_call: TRBV20-1
clone_size: once
cdr3_length: 15

cdr3_aa: CASSLSLGNNQPQHF
cdr3_nt: TGTGCCAGCAGCTTGAGTTTGGGAAACAATCAGCCCCAGCATTTT
d_call: .
j_call: TRBJ1-5
v_call: TRBV5-6
clone_size: .
cdr3_length: 15

cdr3_aa: CATSDQDFSYNEQFF
cdr3_nt: TGTGCCACCAGTGACCAGGACTTCTCCTACAATGAGCAGTTCTTC
d_call: .
j_call: TRBJ2-1
v_call: TRBV24-1
clone_size: .
cdr3_length: 15

cdr3_aa: CASSLWGLSDTQYF
cdr3_nt: TGTGCCAGCAGTTTGTGGGGTCTGTCAGATACGCAGTATTTT
d_call: .
j_call: TRBJ2-3
v_call: TRBV12-3/TRBV12-4
clone_size: .
cdr3_length: 14

cdr3_aa: CASKRTSGSADTQYF
cdr3_nt: TGCGCCAGCAAGCGGACTAGCGGGAGCGCAGATACGCAGTATTTT
d_call: TRBD2
j_call: TRBJ2-3
v_call: TRBV5-1
clone_size: .
cdr3_length: 15

cdr3_aa: CASNGGSRYAVF
cdr3_nt: TGTGCCAGCAACGGGGGAAGCAGATACGCAGTATTT
d_call: .
j_call: TRBJ2-3
v_call: TRBV5-4
clone_size: .
cdr3_length: 12

cdr3_aa: CTSSLQSRTDTQYF
cdr3_nt: TGTACCAGCAGCTTACAGTCCCGCACAGATACGCAGTATTTT
d_call: .
j_call: TRBJ2-3
v_call: TRBV7-8
clone_size: .
cdr3_length: 14

cdr3_aa: CASSLTSGVANTGELFF
cdr3_nt: TGCGCCAGCAGCCTGACTAGCGGGGTAGCGAACACCGGGGAGCTGTTTTTT
d_call: TRBD2
j_call: TRBJ2-2
v_call: TRBV5-1
clone_size: many
cdr3_length: 17

cdr3_aa: CASGSSGTAYEQYF
cdr3_nt: TGTGCTAGTGGTTCTAGCGGGACCGCCTACGAGCAGTACTTC
d_call: TRBD2
j_call: TRBJ2-7
v_call: TRBV12-5
clone_size: few
cdr3_length: 14

cdr3_aa: CASNQDRGAEELFF
cdr3_nt: TGTGCCAGCAACCAGGACAGGGGCGCCGAGGAGCTGTTTTTT
d_call: TRBD1
j_call: TRBJ2-2
v_call: TRBV6-5
clone_size: .
cdr3_length: 14

cdr3_aa: CANSLIASGDYNEQLF
cdr3_nt: TGTGCCAACAGCTTGATTGCTAGCGGAGACTACAATGAGCAGCTCTTC
d_call: TRBD2
j_call: TRBJ2-1
v_call: TRBV5-6
clone_size: .
cdr3_length: 16

cdr3_aa: CASSFSGDSPTLYEQYF
cdr3_nt: TGTGCCAGCAGTTTTAGCGGGGACAGCCCCACTCTGTACGAGCAGTACTTC
d_call: .
j_call: TRBJ2-7
v_call: TRBV11-3
clone_size: .
cdr3_length: 17

cdr3_aa: CSAEQGRHQPQHF
cdr3_nt: TGCAGTGCGGAACAGGGGCGGCATCAGCCCCAGCATTTT
d_call: TRBD1
j_call: TRBJ1-5
v_call: TRBV20-1
clone_size: few
cdr3_length: 13

cdr3_aa: CASSLGVTEELFF
cdr3_nt: TGTGCCAGCAGCTTAGGGGTGACCGAGGAGCTGTTTTTT
d_call: .
j_call: TRBJ2-2
v_call: TRBV11-2
clone_size: .
cdr3_length: 13

cdr3_aa: CASSIEAWVNQPQHF
cdr3_nt: TGTGCCAGTAGTATTGAAGCTTGGGTGAATCAGCCCCAGCATTTT
d_call: .
j_call: TRBJ1-5
v_call: TRBV19
clone_size: few
cdr3_length: 15

cdr3_aa: CASSETGGNTEAFF
cdr3_nt: TGCGCCAGCAGCGAGACAGGGGGGAACACTGAAGCTTTCTTT
d_call: TRBD1
j_call: TRBJ1-1
v_call: TRBV5-1
clone_size: few
cdr3_length: 14

cdr3_aa: CASSYGRAFREQFF
cdr3_nt: TGTGCCAGCAGTTACGGGAGGGCCTTTCGTGAGCAGTTCTTC
d_call: TRBD2
j_call: TRBJ2-1
v_call: TRBV12-3/TRBV12-4
clone_size: .
cdr3_length: 14

cdr3_aa: CASTEQIEAYSPLHF
cdr3_nt: TGTGCCAGTACTGAACAAATAGAGGCCTATTCACCCCTCCACTTT
d_call: .
j_call: TRBJ1-6
v_call: TRBV6-1
clone_size: .
cdr3_length: 15

cdr3_aa: CASTLGLAASTDTQYF
cdr3_nt: TGTGCCAGCACTTTGGGACTAGCGGCTAGCACAGATACGCAGTATTTT
d_call: TRBD2
j_call: TRBJ2-3
v_call: TRBV6-1
clone_size: few
cdr3_length: 16

cdr3_aa: CSARDVLLVHQETQYF
cdr3_nt: TGCAGTGCTAGAGATGTCCTTTTAGTGCACCAAGAGACCCAGTACTTC
d_call: .
j_call: TRBJ2-5
v_call: TRBV20-1
clone_size: .
cdr3_length: 16

cdr3_aa: CASSTRAGQPQHF
cdr3_nt: TGTGCCAGCAGCACCCGGGCGGGTCAGCCCCAGCATTTT
d_call: .
j_call: TRBJ1-5
v_call: TRBV5-6
clone_size: many
cdr3_length: 13

cdr3_aa: CSARGWGLAGGPSPYEQFF
cdr3_nt: TGCAGTGCTAGAGGGTGGGGGTTAGCGGGAGGGCCGAGCCCTTACGAGCAGTTCTTC
d_call: TRBD2
j_call: TRBJ2-1
v_call: TRBV20-1
clone_size: .
cdr3_length: 19

cdr3_aa: CASGYDGTSFEQFF
cdr3_nt: TGTGCCAGCGGTTACGACGGGACTAGCTTTGAGCAGTTCTTC
d_call: TRBD2
j_call: TRBJ2-1
v_call: TRBV6-5
clone_size: .
cdr3_length: 14

cdr3_aa: CASSEAALEAFF
cdr3_nt: TGTGCCAGCAGTGAAGCGGCACTTGAAGCTTTCTTT
d_call: .
j_call: TRBJ1-1
v_call: TRBV2
clone_size: few
cdr3_length: 12

cdr3_aa: CASSFRADSSYNEQFF
cdr3_nt: TGTGCCAGCAGCTTTAGAGCGGACAGCTCCTACAATGAGCAGTTCTTC
d_call: .
j_call: TRBJ2-1
v_call: TRBV11-2
clone_size: many
cdr3_length: 16

cdr3_aa: CASSPRSKPEALF
cdr3_nt: TGTGCCAGCAGCCCTCGAAGTAAGCCTGAAGCTCTCTTT
d_call: .
j_call: TRBJ1-1
v_call: TRBV11-2
clone_size: .
cdr3_length: 13

cdr3_aa: CASALVLGGGYNEQFF
cdr3_nt: TGTGCCAGCGCCTTAGTTTTAGGCGGGGGGTACAATGAGCAGTTCTTC
d_call: TRBD2
j_call: TRBJ2-1
v_call: TRBV12-3/TRBV12-4
clone_size: .
cdr3_length: 16